One and the same sample provided the 15 T cell receptor beta chains below, sequenced in a study of prognosis after radiotherapy for stage I lung cancer. Amplicons of TCR beta CDR3 were generated from genomic DNA by two-round multiplex PCR. Amplification in first-round PCR relied on primers specific to each TRBV and TRBJ gene. TCRdb independently ran MiXCR on the multiplex PCR reads; one entry per CDR3 protein. The sample carries some 60,000 distinct CDR3 sequences, about 26% recorded once. This specimen consisted of PBMCs, obtained before or after stereotactic body radiation therapy (not recorded which). The receptors stem from a donor aged 50 or older with non-small cell lung cancer.

Ten or more counts support this clonotype. The J gene is TRBJ2-3, the V gene TRBV6-4, with D possibly being TRBD1 (7 bases). This CDR3 is built from 17 residues. V lost 5 bases and J 4 bases, leaving 22 bases between the germline ends. Per germline, CDR1 MRHNA and CDR2 SNTAGT. CDR3 sequence reads: CASSPGGTPIGADTQYF. The CDR3, as DNA: TGTGCCAGCAGTCCAGGGGGGACACCCATAGGAGCAGATACGCAGTATTTT.

Many counts were recorded for this clonotype. The rearrangement joins TRBV28 to TRBJ1-4; no clear D. V was cut by 6 bases and J by 5 bases, with 13 bases left in between. Germline loops: CDR1 MDHEN, CDR2 SYDVKM. The CDR3 has 14 amino acids. The chain's CDR3 is CASSTTTKNEKLFF. CDR3 in DNA: TGTGCCAGCAGCACGACAACTAAGAATGAAAAACTGTTTTTT.

In this sample, this clonotype turned up many times. This sequence joins TRBV28 and TRBJ1-2, with TRBD1 identical over 9 bases. There are 13 residues in the CDR3. Losses at the gene ends were 6 bases for V and 5 bases for J; bases not matched to a gene: 4. Germline V gene data show CDR1 as MDHEN and CDR2 as SYDVKM. In DNA form, the CDR3 reads TGTGCCAGCAGGGGGACAGGGAGTTATGGCTACACCTTC. The encoded protein is CASRGTGSYGYTF.

There are many counts of this clonotype. The chain has TRBV19 and TRBJ1-2; D is uncertain. This CDR3 is 12 amino acids long. The germline CDR1 and CDR2 sequences are LNHDA and SQIVND (reference sequence). The V end was cut by 9 bases, the J end by 5 bases, with 13 bases between. The CDR3: CARPTRHYGYTF. In nucleotides, the CDR3 is TGTGCCAGACCGACAAGGCATTATGGCTACACCTTC.

This clonotype appeared many times. This chain connects TRBV19 to TRBJ2-3; 10 bases are shared with TRBD1. Germline-derived CDR1 and CDR2 are LNHDA and SQIVND (reference sequence). Unmatched junction bases numbered 4, after V lost 4 bases and J lost 0 bases. The CDR3 runs to 16 residues. The CDR3 region is CASSKGTGASTDTQYF. The CDR3 DNA follows: TGTGCCAGTAGTAAGGGGACAGGGGCTAGCACAGATACGCAGTATTTT.

This clonotype occurred many times. The gene calls are TRBV20-1 and TRBJ1-6; D is perhaps TRBD1 (5 bases). CDR1 is DFQATT, CDR2 SNEGSKA, per germline (reference sequence). V was clipped by 7 bases and J by 7 bases, with 20 bases between them. There are 15 residues in the CDR3. DNA of the CDR3: TGCAGTGTTACAAGTGGCCCGCGGGGGAATTCACCCCTCCACTTT. It yields the protein CSVTSGPRGNSPLHF.

Comment on this clonotype: This may arise from a read error, as a much more abundant clone is one base away. This chain uses TRBV29-1 with TRBJ1-1; 7 nucleotides agree with TRBD1. The length of the CDR3 is 13 residues. Per the germline V gene, CDR1 is SQVTM and CDR2 is ANQGSEA. V lost 7 bases and J lost 0; bases outside the gene matches: 5. CDR3 sequence (DNA): TGCAGCGATGCGGGACAGTTGAACACTGAAGCTTTCTTT. Its protein product is CSDAGQLNTEAFF.

As to this clonotype: Being one base from a much bigger clone, this may be a read error. The chain couples TRBV5-1 to TRBJ2-2; tentatively, D is TRBD2 (5 bases). CDR3 size: 14 residues. The germline CDR1 and CDR2 sequences are SGHRS and YFSETQ. In nucleotides, the CDR3 is TGCACCGGCAGCTTGGTGGCGGGTACCGGGGAGCTGTTTTTT. It yields the protein CTGSLVAGTGELFF. The whole variable domain, remainder taken from reference TRBV5-1 and TRBJ2-2, is KAGVTQTPRYLIKTRGQQVTLSCSPISGHRSVSWYQQTPGQGLQFLFEYFSETQRNKGNFPGRFSGRQFSNSRSEMNVSTLELGDSALYLCTGSLVAGTGELFFGEGSRLTVL.

Many counts were recorded for this clonotype. J is TRBJ2-3 and V is TRBV5-5; D possibly matches TRBD1 or TRBD2 (5 bases each). The CDR3 totals 17 residues. CDR1 is SGHKS, CDR2 YYEKEE, per germline (reference sequence). Trimming removed 4 bases at V and 0 bases at J, with 18 bases between. CDR3 DNA sequence: TGTGCCAGCAGCAAGGGGTTCGTGGGGAGCAGCACAGATACGCAGTATTTT. Encoded protein: CASSKGFVGSSTDTQYF.

This clonotype was observed at least ten times. The chain couples TRBV5-1 to TRBJ1-3; TRBD1 aligns across 9 bases. The germline V gene has CDR1 SGHRS and CDR2 YFSETQ. With 1 base clipped from V and 5 bases from J, the junction kept 7 bases outside the gene matches. This CDR3 is 16 amino acids long. The DNA of the CDR3 is TGCGCCAGCAGCTTGACAGGGGGCGCCGGAAGAAACACCATATATTTT. It is translated as CASSLTGGAGRNTIYF.

About this clonotype itself: A single base is all that separates this from a far larger clone, so a read error is likely. This chain links TRBV6-4 with TRBJ1-2, with D perhaps TRBD1 (5 bases). From germline, CDR1 is MRHNA and CDR2 SNTAGT. This CDR3 is 15 amino acids long. V shed 5 bases and J shed 0 bases, with 13 bases lying between them. The chain's CDR3 is CASSYDSNTNYGYTF. Written as DNA, the CDR3 is TGTGCCAGCAGTTACGACAGCAACACTAACTATGGCTACACCTTC.

Of note for this clonotype: Since a far larger clone is one base different, this is likely a read error. This rearrangement joins TRBV27 to TRBJ1-2, with 11 bases fitting TRBD1. V dropped 4 bases and J dropped 3; count of bases not matched to a gene: 1. The V gene's germline CDR1 is MNHEY and CDR2 SMNVEV (reference sequence). This CDR3 spans 14 amino acids. The CDR3 DNA reads as TGTGCCAGCAGTTGGACAGGGGGCGACTATGGCTACACCTTC. Residues: CASSWTGGDYGYTF.

With regard to this clonotype: The germline gene is not matched at one end of the junction; a read error may be the cause. The V gene is TRBV6-1, the J gene TRBJ2-6; weak D call: TRBD1 (7 bases). The CDR3 is made up of 18 amino acids. Germline loops: CDR1 MNHNS, CDR2 SASEGT. The CDR3 region is CARSPVWGDSSRANVLTF. The CDR3 region has the DNA TGTGCCAGAAGCCCAGTTTGGGGGGACAGCTCTAGGGCCAACGTCCTGACTTTC.

This clonotype was observed many times. J is TRBJ1-2 and V is TRBV5-1, with unresolved D. CDR1 and CDR2 (germline): SGHRS, YFSETQ. The CDR3 has 13 residues. The germline V and J ends were trimmed by 0 bases and 4 bases, with 7 bases remaining between them. The CDR3 nucleotides read TGCGCCAGCAGCTTGGATTTCATCTATGGCTACACCTTC. Translated, it gives CASSLDFIYGYTF.

About this clonotype: One end of the junction does not line up with germline, which may come from a read error. This chain links TRBV7-2 with TRBJ1-1; D is uncertain. The CDR3 is 14 amino acids. CDR1 is SGHTA, CDR2 FQGNSA, per germline. This CDR3 reads CAGSFAKTNTEAFF. The CDR3 bases are TGTGCCGGCAGCTTTGCTAAAACCAACACTGAAGCTTTCTTT.